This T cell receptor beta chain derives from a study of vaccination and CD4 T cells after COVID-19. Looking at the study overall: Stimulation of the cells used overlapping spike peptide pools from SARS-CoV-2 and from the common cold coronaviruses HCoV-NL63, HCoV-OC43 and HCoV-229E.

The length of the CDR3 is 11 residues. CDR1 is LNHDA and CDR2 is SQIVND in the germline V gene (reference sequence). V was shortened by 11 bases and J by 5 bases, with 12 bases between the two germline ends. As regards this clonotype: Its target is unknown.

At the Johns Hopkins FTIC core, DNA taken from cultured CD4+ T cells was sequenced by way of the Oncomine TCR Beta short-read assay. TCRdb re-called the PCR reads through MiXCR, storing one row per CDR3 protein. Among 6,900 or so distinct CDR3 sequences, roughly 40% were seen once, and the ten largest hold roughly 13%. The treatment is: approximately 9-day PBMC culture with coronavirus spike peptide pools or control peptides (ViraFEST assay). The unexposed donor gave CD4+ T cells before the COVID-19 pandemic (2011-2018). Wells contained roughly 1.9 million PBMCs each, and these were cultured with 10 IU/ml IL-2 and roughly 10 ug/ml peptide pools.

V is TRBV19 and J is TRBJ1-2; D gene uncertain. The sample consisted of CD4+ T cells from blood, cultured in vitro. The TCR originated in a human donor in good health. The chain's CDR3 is CAGRIGYGYTF. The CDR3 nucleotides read TGTGCCGGAAGGATCGGGTATGGCTACACCTTC.